The present entry profiles one T cell receptor beta chain with its context. The antigen is not known. Germline CDR1 ENHRY, CDR2 SYGVKD. The CDR3 extends over 13 amino acids. The method was immunoSEQ multiplex PCR; TCRdb's version includes in-frame clones alone and lacks a portion of them. The sample yields tens of thousands of clones, 94% seen once. These data come from a study of graft-versus-host responses after intestinal transplantation. Study in general: Among the recipients, all got anti-thymocyte globulin induction and then tacrolimus and steroids for 2 to 3 years. Study-level results: Marrow from the recipient contained GvH clones, some of which had appeared first in ileum or blood.

The sequences come from unstimulated CD8+ T cells sorted from spleen or lymph node cells, collected before intestinal transplant. The V and J genes are TRBV10-3 and TRBJ2-5, with D unclear. TRBJ2-7 explains the end of the DNA better; the J call may be wrong. This clonotype was obtained from a human donor who received an intestinal transplant. The CDR3 is CAISESVENEQYF. CDR3 bases: TGTGCCATCAGTGAGTCAGTAGAAAACGAGCAGTACTTC.